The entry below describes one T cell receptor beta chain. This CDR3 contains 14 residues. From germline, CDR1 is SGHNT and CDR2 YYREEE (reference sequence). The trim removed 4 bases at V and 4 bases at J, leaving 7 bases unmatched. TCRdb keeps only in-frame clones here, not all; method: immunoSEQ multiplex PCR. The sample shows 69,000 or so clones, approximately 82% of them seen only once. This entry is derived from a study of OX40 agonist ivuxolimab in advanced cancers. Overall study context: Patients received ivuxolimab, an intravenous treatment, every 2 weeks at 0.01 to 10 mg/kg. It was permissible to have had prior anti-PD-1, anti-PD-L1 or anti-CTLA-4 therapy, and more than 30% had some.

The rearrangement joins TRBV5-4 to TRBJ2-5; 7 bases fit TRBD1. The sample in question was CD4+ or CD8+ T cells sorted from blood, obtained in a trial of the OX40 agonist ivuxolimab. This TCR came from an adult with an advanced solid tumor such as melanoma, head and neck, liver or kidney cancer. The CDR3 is CASSKEGARETQYF. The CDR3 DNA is TGTGCCAGCAGCAAAGAGGGGGCGCGAGAGACCCAGTACTTC.